The 25 T cell receptor beta chains in this list originate from one sample, sequenced in a study of T cell responses to AZD1222 COVID-19 vaccine. Sequencing used immunoSEQ multiplex PCR; TCRdb keeps in-frame clones, though not all of them. The sample includes about 84,000 clones, around 85% seen only once; the top ten take less than 11%. The sequencing here drew on peripheral blood, taken 28 days after the second AZD1222 dose. The receptors stem from an adult who received the AZD1222 COVID-19 vaccine.

This clone was seen a few times. The chain couples TRBV9 to TRBJ2-1, with TRBD2 matching 9 bases. J gave up 7 bases and V 0 bases, and 5 bases lay outside the gene matches. The V gene's germline CDR1 is SGDLS and CDR2 YYNGEE. The CDR3 length is 15 residues. The CDR3, as DNA: TGTGCCAGCAGCGTAGTTAGCGGGGGAAGAAATGAGCAGTTCTTC. Its protein product is CASSVVSGGRNEQFF. The whole variable domain, filled in from reference TRBV9 and TRBJ2-1, reads DSGVTQTPKHLITATGQRVTLRCSPRSGDLSVYWYQQSLDQGLQFLIQYYNGEERAKGNILERFSAQQFPDLHSELNLSSLELGDSALYFCASSVVSGGRNEQFFGPGTRLTVL.

The gene calls are TRBV2 and TRBJ2-1, with no clear D. The CDR3 is 12 amino acids. CDR1 and CDR2 (germline): SNHLY, FYNNEI. Between the trimmed V and J ends, which lost 9 bases and 0 bases, there was a span of 6 bases. The CDR3: CARDGSYNEQFF. The CDR3 coding sequence is TGTGCCAGGGACGGCTCCTACAATGAGCAGTTCTTC.

CDR3 coding DNA: TGTGCCAGCAGCTTGTTCCAGGGTGTTCACTATGGCTACACCTTC. It codes for CASSLFQGVHYGYTF. The chain links TRBV5-5 to TRBJ1-2; D possibly corresponds to TRBD1 (5 bases). Trimming took 1 base from V and 3 from J, leaving 13 bases between them. CDR1 and CDR2 (germline): SGHKS, YYEKEE (reference sequence). The CDR3 runs 15 residues.

The chain carries TRBV10-3 and TRBJ1-4, with 9 bases identical to TRBD1. Germline assignment: CDR1 ENHRY and CDR2 SYGVKD. CDR3 length: 17 residues. The junction had 9 bases not matched to a gene; V was cut back by 0 bases and J by 7 bases. This chain's CDR3 is CAISESDHRGRGEKLFF. The CDR3 coding sequence is TGTGCCATCAGTGAGTCGGACCACAGGGGGCGCGGTGAAAAACTGTTTTTT.

J is TRBJ2-7 and V is TRBV28, with TRBD1 matching over 9 bases. The V gene's germline CDR1 is MDHEN and CDR2 SYDVKM. With 1 base clipped from V and 3 bases from J, the junction kept 4 bases outside the gene matches. The CDR3 totals 15 residues. The CDR3 DNA reads as TGTGCCAGCAGTTTATCGCCGGGACAGGGCTACGAGCAGTACTTC. Protein product: CASSLSPGQGYEQYF.

The chain uses TRBV10-1 and TRBJ2-2; 7 bases match TRBD1. After removal of 6 bases from V and 1 base from J, the junction contained 5 bases not matched to a gene. Germline assignment: CDR1 WNHNN and CDR2 SYGVQD (reference sequence). The CDR3 loop spans 15 amino acids. The CDR3 bases are TGCGCCAGCAGCACCGGGACAGAGAACACCGGGGAGCTGTTTTTT. This gives the protein CASSTGTENTGELFF.

On this clone: This sample includes further DNA sequences coding for the same CDR3. The chain is built from TRBV6-5 and TRBJ1-5; no firm D call. Trimming took off 6 bases at V and 2 bases at J, with 8 bases between the two ends. The CDR3 length is 13 residues. In germline, CDR1 is MNHEY, CDR2 SVGAGI. Here the CDR3 reads CASSRTGNQPQHF. The CDR3 DNA follows: TGTGCCAGCAGCAGGACCGGCAATCAGCCCCAGCATTTT.

The chain carries TRBV6-5 and TRBJ1-1; D is perhaps TRBD1 (5 bases). The CDR3 is 14 amino acids. From germline, CDR1 is MNHEY and CDR2 SVGAGI. The CDR3 loop reads CAISGGDMNTEAFF. The CDR3 DNA follows: TGTGCTATCTCGGGGGGAGATATGAACACTGAAGCTTTCTTT.

The chain combines TRBV18 with TRBJ1-2, with D unclear. The CDR3 consists of 16 residues. The V gene's germline CDR1 is KGHSH and CDR2 LQKENI. Trimming took 2 bases from V and 5 from J, leaving 18 bases between them. The CDR3 sequence: CASSPVAARVVYGYTF. CDR3 DNA sequence: TGTGCCAGCTCACCAGTGGCAGCCCGTGTAGTTTATGGCTACACCTTC.

The chain couples TRBV19 to TRBJ2-4, with D uncertain. V was shortened by 6 bases and J by 0 bases, with 9 bases between the two germline ends. Germline V CDR1 and CDR2: LNHDA, SQIVND (reference sequence). This CDR3 is built from 14 residues. For the CDR3, the DNA is TGTGCCAGTAGGAATCCACTAGCCAAAAACATTCAGTACTTC. This translates into CASRNPLAKNIQYF.

The chain combines TRBV19 with TRBJ1-1; D is possibly TRBD1 (5 bases). The germline V gene encodes CDR1 LNHDA and CDR2 SQIVND (reference sequence). Trimming stripped 5 bases from V and 0 bases from J, with 13 bases between. This CDR3 is built from 15 residues. Here the CDR3 DNA reads TGTGCCAGTAGTTTCCGGGGAGGGGTGAACACTGAAGCTTTCTTT. Its translation is CASSFRGGVNTEAFF.

The chain carries TRBV14 and TRBJ1-2, with D possibly being TRBD1 (5 bases). The germline gives CDR1 SGHDN, CDR2 FVKESK. There are 12 residues in the CDR3. CDR3 sequence: CGRDQHCYGYTF. The CDR3 DNA sequence: TGTGGCAGGGACCAACACTGCTATGGCTACACCTTC.

The chain joins TRBV19 to TRBJ1-1; D gene unclear. V dropped 3 bases and J dropped 2 bases, with 7 bases sitting between them. Germline V gene lookup returns CDR1 LNHDA and CDR2 SQIVND (reference sequence). The CDR3 is 13 residues long. The CDR3 DNA reads TGTGCCAGTAGTATTTCGGATAACACTGAAGCTTTCTTT. This encodes CASSISDNTEAFF.

V and J are TRBV30 and TRBJ2-3; TRBD1 aligns across 9 bases. V shed 4 bases and J 4 bases; nucleotides not matched to a gene: 6. Germline V gene lookup returns CDR1 GTSNPN and CDR2 SVGIG (reference sequence). The CDR3 runs to 14 residues. The CDR3 region has the DNA TGTGCCTGGAACCGGGACAGGGTACCAGATACGCAGTATTTT. Its translation is CAWNRDRVPDTQYF.

This clone was detected once. V is TRBV6-2 or TRBV6-3 and J is TRBJ2-2; D perhaps matches TRBD2 (5 bases). Per the germline V gene, CDR1 is MNHEY and CDR2 is SVGEGT. Trimming cost V 2 bases and J 0 bases, with 7 bases left between them. This CDR3 region has 15 residues. The CDR3, as DNA: TGTGCCAGCAGTTACAAGGACTCGAACACCGGGGAGCTGTTTTTT. Translation: CASSYKDSNTGELFF.

The gene calls are TRBV30 and TRBJ2-7; D not resolved. Deletions cut 5 bases from V and 2 bases from J, with 13 bases between. CDR1 is GTSNPN and CDR2 is SVGIG in the germline V gene (reference sequence). CDR3 length equals 13 residues. CDR3 coding DNA: TGTGCCTGGGACACAACAGACGCCTACGAGCAGTACTTC. This gives the protein CAWDTTDAYEQYF.

The chain is built from TRBV7-2 and TRBJ1-4; TRBD1 agrees at 9 bases. The CDR3 has 14 residues. Germline V lookup: CDR1 SGHTA, CDR2 FQGNSA. V shed 5 bases, J shed 5 bases, and the junction held 3 bases outside the gene matches. For the CDR3, the DNA is TGTGCCAGCAGCAGGGACAGGGAAAATGAAAAACTGTTTTTT. This gives the protein CASSRDRENEKLFF.

This chain uses TRBV23-1 with TRBJ1-1; 9 bases agree with TRBD1. TRBV23-1 qualifies as an ORF whose function is uncertain. This CDR3 has 17 amino acids. The trim removed 5 bases at V and 1 base at J, leaving 11 bases unmatched. The CDR3 nucleotides read TGCGCCAGCAGTAAGAGAGACAGGGGGATAGAGAACACTGAAGCTTTCTTT. It specifies CASSKRDRGIENTEAFF.

This clone was recorded once. The chain couples TRBV15 to TRBJ1-3; D possibly corresponds to TRBD1 (6 bases). CDR1 is LNHNV and CDR2 is YYDKDF in the germline V gene (reference sequence). V lost 0 bases to trimming and J lost 0 bases, with 6 bases between them. This CDR3 has 15 residues. The CDR3 loop is CATSRETGSGNTIYF. The DNA for the CDR3 is TGTGCCACCAGCAGAGAGACAGGCTCTGGAAACACCATATATTTT.

The rearrangement links TRBV28 to TRBJ1-1; D is ambiguous. Trimming cost V 6 bases and J 1 base, with 9 bases left between them. This CDR3 is 13 amino acids long. In germline, CDR1 is MDHEN, CDR2 SYDVKM. CDR3 coding DNA: TGTGCCAGCAGGCTCAACAAGAACACTGAAGCTTTCTTT. This codes for CASRLNKNTEAFF.

The rearrangement links TRBV25-1 to TRBJ1-5; D gene ambiguous. This CDR3 contains 13 residues. CDR1 and CDR2 (germline): MGHDK, SYGVNS. V was pared by 4 bases and J by 5 bases, with 9 bases between. The DNA of the CDR3 is TGTGCCAGCAGTGGGGCAGGCGATCAGCCCCAGCATTTT. This sequence encodes CASSGAGDQPQHF.

The chain has TRBV7-9 and TRBJ1-6, with TRBD1 matching over 10 bases. Germline V lookup: CDR1 SEHNR, CDR2 FQNEAQ (reference sequence). CDR3 length: 15 residues. The J segment lost 16 bases and the V segment lost 1 base, leaving 10 bases of the junction unmatched. CDR3 loop: CASSLGGTGVVELHF. The CDR3, as DNA: TGTGCCAGCAGCTTAGGTGGGACAGGGGTAGTAGAGCTCCACTTT.

The CDR3 loop is CASSKGPGGYQYPYNEQFF. The CDR3 DNA follows: TGTGCCAGCAGCAAAGGGCCAGGGGGCTACCAGTACCCTTACAATGAGCAGTTCTTC. The chain recombines TRBV21-1 with TRBJ2-1; TRBD1, the table's D call, was not compared with the DNA. TRBV21-1 is recorded as a pseudogene. The CDR3 has 19 amino acids.

The V gene is TRBV19, the J gene TRBJ1-1; maybe TRBD1 (6 bases). V was pared by 8 bases and J by 1 base, with 17 bases between. Germline V lookup: CDR1 LNHDA, CDR2 SQIVND (reference sequence). The CDR3 runs 15 residues. CDR3 protein: CASLLAGVKNTEAFF. The DNA for the CDR3 is TGTGCCAGTTTACTTGCAGGGGTTAAGAACACTGAAGCTTTCTTT.

The V call is TRBV5-1, the J call TRBJ2-7; D remains ambiguous. From germline, CDR1 is SGHRS and CDR2 YFSETQ. Trimming took off 5 bases at V and 6 bases at J, with 6 bases between the two ends. There are 10 residues in the CDR3. The CDR3 nucleotides read TGCGCCAGCAGGAACGGCGAGCAGTACTTC. Translation: CASRNGEQYF.